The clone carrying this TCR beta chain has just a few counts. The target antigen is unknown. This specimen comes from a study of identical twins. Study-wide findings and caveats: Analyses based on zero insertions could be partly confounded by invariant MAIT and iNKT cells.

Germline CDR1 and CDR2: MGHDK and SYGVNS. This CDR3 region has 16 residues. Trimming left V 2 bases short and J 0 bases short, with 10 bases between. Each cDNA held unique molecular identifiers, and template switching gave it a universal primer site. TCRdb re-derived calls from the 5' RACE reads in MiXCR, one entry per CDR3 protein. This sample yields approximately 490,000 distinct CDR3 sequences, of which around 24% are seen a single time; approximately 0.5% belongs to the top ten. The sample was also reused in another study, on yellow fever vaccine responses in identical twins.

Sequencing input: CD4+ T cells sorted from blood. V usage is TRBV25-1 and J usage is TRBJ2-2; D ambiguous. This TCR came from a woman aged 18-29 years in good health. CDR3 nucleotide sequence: TGTGCCAGCAGTGAACTAAGGACCTCGAACACCGGGGAGCTGTTTTTT. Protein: CASSELRTSNTGELFF.